This T cell receptor (beta chain) was found in a study of somatic mutations in cytotoxic T cells in rheumatoid arthritis. Study details: Some V beta antibody-stained T-cell populations were flow-sorted at nearly 100% purity, including V beta1+ cells sequenced for TCRB.

This clone has only one observation. This CDR3 has 11 amino acids. The V end was cut by 0 bases, the J end by 9 bases, with 6 bases between. Germline CDR1 reads GTSNPN; CDR2 reads SVGIG (reference sequence). The table came from immunoSEQ multiplex PCR; TCRdb's copy has only in-frame clones and leaves some out. Of just under 30,000 clones listed, more than 75% are singletons. The sequenced material came from CD8+ T cells sorted from blood. The chain links TRBV30 to TRBJ2-1, with D unclear. The clonotype originates from an adult with rheumatoid arthritis. CDR3 sequence (DNA): TGTGCCTGGAGTGTTAGTCGTGAGCAGTTCTTC. Its translation: CAWSVSREQFF.